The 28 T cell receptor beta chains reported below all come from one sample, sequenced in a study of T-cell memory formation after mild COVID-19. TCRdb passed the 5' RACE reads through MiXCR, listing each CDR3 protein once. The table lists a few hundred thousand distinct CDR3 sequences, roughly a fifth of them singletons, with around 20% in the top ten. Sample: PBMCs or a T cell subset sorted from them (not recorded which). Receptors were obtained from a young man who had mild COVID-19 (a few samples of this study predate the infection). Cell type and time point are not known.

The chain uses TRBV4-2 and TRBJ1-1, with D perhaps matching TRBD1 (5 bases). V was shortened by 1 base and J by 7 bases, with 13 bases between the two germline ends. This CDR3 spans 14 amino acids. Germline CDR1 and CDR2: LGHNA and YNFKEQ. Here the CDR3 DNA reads TGTGCCAGCAGCCAAGGCAGGGAGAGGGGTGAAGCTTTCTTT. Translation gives CASSQGRERGEAFF.

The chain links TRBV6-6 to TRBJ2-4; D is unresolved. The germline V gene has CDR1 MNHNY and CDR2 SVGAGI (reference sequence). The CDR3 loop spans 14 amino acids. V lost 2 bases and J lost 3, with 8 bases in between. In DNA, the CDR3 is TGTGCCAGCAGTTACGGGCTGGTCAAAAACATTCAGTACTTC. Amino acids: CASSYGLVKNIQYF.

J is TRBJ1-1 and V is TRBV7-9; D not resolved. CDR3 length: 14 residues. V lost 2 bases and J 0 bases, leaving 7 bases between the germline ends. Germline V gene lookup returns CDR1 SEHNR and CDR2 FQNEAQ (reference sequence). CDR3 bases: TGTGCCAGCAGCTTATTGGGATTGAACACTGAAGCTTTCTTT. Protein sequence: CASSLLGLNTEAFF.

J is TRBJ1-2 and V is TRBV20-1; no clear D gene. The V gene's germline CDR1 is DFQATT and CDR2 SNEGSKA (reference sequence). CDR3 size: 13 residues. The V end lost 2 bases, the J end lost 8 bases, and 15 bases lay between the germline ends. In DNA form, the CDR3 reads TGCAGTGCTAGACTTGCGCCGGAGCAGGGCTACACCTTC. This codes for CSARLAPEQGYTF.

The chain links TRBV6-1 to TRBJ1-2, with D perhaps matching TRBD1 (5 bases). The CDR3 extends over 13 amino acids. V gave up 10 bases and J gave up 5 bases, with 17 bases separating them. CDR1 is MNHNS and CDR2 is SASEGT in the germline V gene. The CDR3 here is CATSVAGLYGYTF. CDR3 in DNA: TGTGCCACCTCGGTAGCGGGGCTATATGGCTACACCTTC.

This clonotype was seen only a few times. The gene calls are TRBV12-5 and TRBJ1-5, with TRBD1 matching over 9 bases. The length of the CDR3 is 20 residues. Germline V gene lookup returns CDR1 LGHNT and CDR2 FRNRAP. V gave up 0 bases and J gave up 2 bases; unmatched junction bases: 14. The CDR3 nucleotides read TGTGCTAGTGGTTTGGTCTACTGGGGACAGGGATATGGAGGCAATCAGCCCCAGCATTTT. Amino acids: CASGLVYWGQGYGGNQPQHF.

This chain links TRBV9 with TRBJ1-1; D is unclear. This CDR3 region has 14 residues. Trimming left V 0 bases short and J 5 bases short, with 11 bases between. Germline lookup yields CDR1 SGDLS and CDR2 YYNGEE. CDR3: CASSVVSLGTEAFF. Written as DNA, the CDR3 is TGTGCCAGCAGCGTAGTCTCCCTGGGAACTGAAGCTTTCTTT.

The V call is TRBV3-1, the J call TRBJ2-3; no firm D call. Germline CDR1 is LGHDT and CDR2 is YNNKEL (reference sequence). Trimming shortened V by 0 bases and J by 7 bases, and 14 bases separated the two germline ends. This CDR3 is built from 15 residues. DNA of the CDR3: TGTGCCAGCAGCCAAGATTTCAGCGTGGCAAATACGCAGTATTTT. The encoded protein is CASSQDFSVANTQYF.

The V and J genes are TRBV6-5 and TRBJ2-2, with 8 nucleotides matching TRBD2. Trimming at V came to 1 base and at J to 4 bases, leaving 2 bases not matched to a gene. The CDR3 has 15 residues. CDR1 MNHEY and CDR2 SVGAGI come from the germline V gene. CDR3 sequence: CASSYWGTSTGELFF. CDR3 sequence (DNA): TGTGCCAGCAGTTACTGGGGGACTAGCACCGGGGAGCTGTTTTTT.

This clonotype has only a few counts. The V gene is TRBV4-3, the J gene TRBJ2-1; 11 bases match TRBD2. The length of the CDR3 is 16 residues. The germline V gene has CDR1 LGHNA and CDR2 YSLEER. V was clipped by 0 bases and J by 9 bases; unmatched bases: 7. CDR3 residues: CASSQDRVAGGREQFF. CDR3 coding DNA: TGCGCCAGCAGCCAAGATCGGGTAGCGGGGGGGCGTGAGCAGTTCTTC.

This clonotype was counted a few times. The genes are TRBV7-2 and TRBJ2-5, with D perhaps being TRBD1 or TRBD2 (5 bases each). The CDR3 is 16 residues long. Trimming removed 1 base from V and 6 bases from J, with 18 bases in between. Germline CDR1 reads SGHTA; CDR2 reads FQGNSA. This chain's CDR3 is CASSLEGAEGWKTQYF. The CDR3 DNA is TGTGCCAGCAGCTTAGAAGGGGCCGAGGGGTGGAAGACCCAGTACTTC.

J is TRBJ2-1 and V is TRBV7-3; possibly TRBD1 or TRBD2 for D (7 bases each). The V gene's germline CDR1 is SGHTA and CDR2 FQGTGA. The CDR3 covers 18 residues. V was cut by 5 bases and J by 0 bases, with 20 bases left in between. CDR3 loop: CASSKSGRGPSSYNEQFF. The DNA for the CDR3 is TGTGCCAGCAGCAAAAGTGGGAGGGGGCCGAGCTCCTACAATGAGCAGTTCTTC.

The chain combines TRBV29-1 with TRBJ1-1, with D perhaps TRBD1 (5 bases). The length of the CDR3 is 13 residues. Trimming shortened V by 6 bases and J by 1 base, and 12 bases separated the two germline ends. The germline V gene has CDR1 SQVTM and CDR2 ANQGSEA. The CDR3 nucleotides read TGCAGCGTCGCATCGACAGAGAACACTGAAGCTTTCTTT. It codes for CSVASTENTEAFF.

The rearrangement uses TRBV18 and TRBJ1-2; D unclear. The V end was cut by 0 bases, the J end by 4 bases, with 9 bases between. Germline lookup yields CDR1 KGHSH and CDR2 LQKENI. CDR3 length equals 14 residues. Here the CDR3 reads CASSPPVPAYGYTF. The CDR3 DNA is TGTGCCAGCTCACCACCGGTACCCGCCTATGGCTACACCTTC.

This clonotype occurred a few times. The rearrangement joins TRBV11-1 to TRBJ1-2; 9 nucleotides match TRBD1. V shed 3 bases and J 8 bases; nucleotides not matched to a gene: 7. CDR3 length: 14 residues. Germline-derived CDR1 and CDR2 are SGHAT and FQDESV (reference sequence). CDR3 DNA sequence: TGTGCCAGCAGCTTGAACCGGGACAGGGACGGCTACACCTTC. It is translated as CASSLNRDRDGYTF.

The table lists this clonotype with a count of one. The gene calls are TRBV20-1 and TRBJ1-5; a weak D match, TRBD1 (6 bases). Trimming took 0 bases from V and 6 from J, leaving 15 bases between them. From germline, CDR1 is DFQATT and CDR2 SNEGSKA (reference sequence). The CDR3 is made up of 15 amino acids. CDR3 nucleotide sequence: TGCAGTGCTAGAGATTTAAAAGGCAGGGGTCAGCCCCAGCATTTT. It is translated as CSARDLKGRGQPQHF.

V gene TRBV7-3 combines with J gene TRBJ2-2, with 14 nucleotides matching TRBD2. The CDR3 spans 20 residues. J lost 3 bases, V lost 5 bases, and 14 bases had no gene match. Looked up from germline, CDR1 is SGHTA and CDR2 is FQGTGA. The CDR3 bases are TGTGCCAGCAGCCACGTCGCGCGGCGACTAGCGGGGGGGGACACCGGGGAGCTGTTTTTT. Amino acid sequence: CASSHVARRLAGGDTGELFF. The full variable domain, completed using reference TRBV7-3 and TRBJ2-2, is GAGVSQTPSNKVTEKGKYVELRCDPISGHTALYWYRQSLGQGPEFLIYFQGTGAADDSGLPNDRFFAVRPEGSVSTLKIQRTERGDSAVYLCASSHVARRLAGGDTGELFFGEGSRLTVL.

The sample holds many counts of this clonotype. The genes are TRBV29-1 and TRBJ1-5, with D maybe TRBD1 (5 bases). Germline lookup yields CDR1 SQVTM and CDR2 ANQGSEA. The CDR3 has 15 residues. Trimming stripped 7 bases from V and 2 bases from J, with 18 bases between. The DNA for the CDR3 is TGCAGCGCCCAGGCCGGGGCCGGTGGCAATCAGCCCCAGCATTTT. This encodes CSAQAGAGGNQPQHF.

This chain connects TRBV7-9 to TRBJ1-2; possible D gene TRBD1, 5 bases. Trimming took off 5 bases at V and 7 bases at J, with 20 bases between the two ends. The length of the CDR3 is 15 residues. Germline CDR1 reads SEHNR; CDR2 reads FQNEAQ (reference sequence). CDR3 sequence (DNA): TGTGCCAGCAGCACAGGACAACCAGTCCCTAGTGGCTACACCTTC. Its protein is CASSTGQPVPSGYTF.

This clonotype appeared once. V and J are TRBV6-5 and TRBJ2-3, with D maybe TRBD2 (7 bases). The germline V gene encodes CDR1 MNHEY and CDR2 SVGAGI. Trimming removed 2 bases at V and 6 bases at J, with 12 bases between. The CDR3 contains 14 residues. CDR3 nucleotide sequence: TGTGCCAGCAGTTACGGGGGGGCATCGGATACGCAGTATTTT. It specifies CASSYGGASDTQYF.

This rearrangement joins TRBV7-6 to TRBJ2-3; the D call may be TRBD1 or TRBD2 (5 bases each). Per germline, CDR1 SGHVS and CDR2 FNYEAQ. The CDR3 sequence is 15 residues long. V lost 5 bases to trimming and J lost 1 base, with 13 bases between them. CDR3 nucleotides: TGTGCCAGCAGCCACGGGACCCCCGGCACAGATACGCAGTATTTT. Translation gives CASSHGTPGTDTQYF.

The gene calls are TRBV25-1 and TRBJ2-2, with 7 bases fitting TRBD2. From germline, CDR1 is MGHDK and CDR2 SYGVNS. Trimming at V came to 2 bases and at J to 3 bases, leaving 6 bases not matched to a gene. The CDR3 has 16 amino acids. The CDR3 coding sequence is TGTGCCAGCAGTGAAGTCGCGGGGGACCACACCGGGGAGCTGTTTTTT. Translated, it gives CASSEVAGDHTGELFF.

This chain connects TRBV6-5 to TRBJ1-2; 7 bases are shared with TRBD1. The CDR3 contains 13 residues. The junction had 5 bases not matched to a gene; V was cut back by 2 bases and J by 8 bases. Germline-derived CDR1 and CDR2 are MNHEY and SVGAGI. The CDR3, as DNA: TGTGCCAGCAGTTACGCGGACAGGCCCGGCTACACCTTC. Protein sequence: CASSYADRPGYTF.

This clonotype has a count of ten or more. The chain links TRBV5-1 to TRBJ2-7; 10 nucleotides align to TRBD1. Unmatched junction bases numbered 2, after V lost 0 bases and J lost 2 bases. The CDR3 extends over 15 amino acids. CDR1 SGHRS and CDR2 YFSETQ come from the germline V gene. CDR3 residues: CASSLVGQGAYEQYF. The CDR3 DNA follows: TGCGCCAGCAGCTTGGTAGGACAGGGGGCCTACGAGCAGTACTTC.

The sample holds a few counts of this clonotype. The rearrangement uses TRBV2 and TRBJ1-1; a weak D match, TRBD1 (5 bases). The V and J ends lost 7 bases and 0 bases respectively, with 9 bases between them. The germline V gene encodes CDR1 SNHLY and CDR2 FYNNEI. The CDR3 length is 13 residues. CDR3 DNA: TGTGCCAGCAACACAGGTGTGAACACTGAAGCTTTCTTT. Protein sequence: CASNTGVNTEAFF.

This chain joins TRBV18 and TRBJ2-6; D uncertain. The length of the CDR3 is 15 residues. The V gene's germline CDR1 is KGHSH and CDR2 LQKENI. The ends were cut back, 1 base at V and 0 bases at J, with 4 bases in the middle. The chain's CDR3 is CASSPLISGANVLTF. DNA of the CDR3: TGTGCCAGCTCACCACTAATCTCTGGGGCCAACGTCCTGACTTTC.

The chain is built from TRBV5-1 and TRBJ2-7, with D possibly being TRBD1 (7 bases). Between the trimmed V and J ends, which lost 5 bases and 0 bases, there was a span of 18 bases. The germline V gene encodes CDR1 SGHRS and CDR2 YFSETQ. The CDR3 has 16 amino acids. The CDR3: CASSPGGPLSSYEQYV. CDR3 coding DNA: TGCGCCAGCAGTCCAGGGGGGCCGTTGAGCTCCTACGAGCAGTACGTC.

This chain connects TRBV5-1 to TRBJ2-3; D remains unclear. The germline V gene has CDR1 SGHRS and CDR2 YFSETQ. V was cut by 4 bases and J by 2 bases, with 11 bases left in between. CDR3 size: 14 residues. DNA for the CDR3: TGCGCCAGCAGCCGAGGTGGATACACAGATACGCAGTATTTT. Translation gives CASSRGGYTDTQYF.